Below are 26 T cell receptor beta chains sequenced from a single sample in a study of OX40 agonist ivuxolimab in advanced cancers. Libraries were prepared through the immunoSEQ multiplex PCR assay. In its TCRdb copy, this immuneACCESS table keeps in-frame sequences only and misses some clones. Where compared with another copy, unresolved V genes explain less than half of these, and the others have no known cause. The sample yields approximately 70,000 clones; about 91% were counted once. The top ten hold approximately 1% of the sample. The sample in question was CD4+ or CD8+ T cells sorted from blood, obtained in a trial of the OX40 agonist ivuxolimab. These TCRs come from an adult with an advanced solid tumor such as melanoma, head and neck, liver or kidney cancer.

The chain has TRBV5-1 and TRBJ2-1, with D possibly matching TRBD2 (6 bases). The V gene lost 4 bases and the J gene lost 10 bases, with 18 bases spanning the gap. The CDR3 covers 14 residues. Germline V CDR1 and CDR2: SGHRS, YFSETQ. The CDR3 loop reads CASSLRTTNGEQFF. The CDR3 DNA sequence: TGCGCCAGCAGCCTCAGGACTACGAATGGGGAGCAGTTCTTC.

The chain uses TRBV30 and TRBJ1-4, with D perhaps matching TRBD1 (6 bases). V was pared by 1 base and J by 3 bases, with 12 bases between. This CDR3 contains 15 residues. Germline loops: CDR1 GTSNPN, CDR2 SVGIG (reference sequence). The CDR3 sequence is CAWSAGTSANEKLFF. CDR3 coding DNA: TGTGCCTGGAGTGCAGGGACATCGGCTAATGAAAAACTGTTTTTT. The variable domain in full, with the rest retrieved from reference TRBV30 and TRBJ1-4, is SQTIHQWPATLVQPVGSPLSLECTVEGTSNPNLYWYRQAAGRGLQLLFYSVGIGQISSEVPQNLSASRPQDRQFILSSKKLLLSDSGFYLCAWSAGTSANEKLFFGSGTQLSVL.

The CDR3 loop is CASRSGAGTAEKLFF. The CDR3 nucleotides are TGTGCCAGCAGGAGCGGTGCGGGGACAGCTGAAAAACTGTTTTTT. The rearrangement joins TRBV2 to TRBJ1-4, with 7 bases matching TRBD1. CDR3 length equals 15 residues. CDR1 and CDR2 (germline): SNHLY, FYNNEI. J gave up 7 bases and V 6 bases, and 11 bases lay outside the gene matches.

The chain is built from TRBV9 and TRBJ1-2; possibly TRBD1 for D (5 bases). This CDR3 contains 13 residues. Germline values: CDR1 SGDLS, CDR2 YYNGEE. Trimming left V 1 base short and J 7 bases short, with 11 bases between. The CDR3 bases are TGTGCCAGCAGCGTAACGGGGCTGGGTGGCTACACCTTC. Translated: CASSVTGLGGYTF.

This chain uses TRBV30 with TRBJ2-7; D perhaps matches TRBD1 (5 bases). Per the germline V gene, CDR1 is GTSNPN and CDR2 is SVGIG (reference sequence). V was trimmed by 0 bases and J by 4 bases, leaving 16 bases between them. The CDR3 has 15 residues. The CDR3 loop is CAWSVMAGIGYEQYF. In DNA, the CDR3 is TGTGCCTGGAGTGTAATGGCAGGGATCGGATACGAGCAGTACTTC.

The CDR3 region has the DNA TGTGCCAGCAGCTTGGGACTAGAGGCAGATACGCAGTATTTT. As protein: CASSLGLEADTQYF. The V and J genes are TRBV7-3 and TRBJ2-3, with TRBD2 matching 8 bases. The CDR3 spans 14 residues. The ends lost 3 bases at V and 4 bases at J; junction bases unmatched: 3. The germline V gene encodes CDR1 SGHTA and CDR2 FQGTGA.

This chain uses TRBV5-1 with TRBJ1-2; 7 nucleotides match TRBD1. The V gene's germline CDR1 is SGHRS and CDR2 YFSETQ. The junction had 4 bases not matched to a gene; V was cut back by 2 bases and J by 0 bases. CDR3 length: 15 amino acids. In nucleotides, the CDR3 is TGCGCCAGCAGCTTATCAGGACAGGCTAACTATGGCTACACCTTC. This gives the protein CASSLSGQANYGYTF.

The chain uses TRBV18 and TRBJ2-3; D might be TRBD2 (6 bases). The ends were cut back, 3 bases at V and 6 bases at J, with 13 bases in the middle. The CDR3 runs to 14 residues. Germline values: CDR1 KGHSH, CDR2 LQKENI. The CDR3 DNA follows: TGTGCCAGCTCACCCCGTGACGGGAGCGATACGCAGTATTTT. Its translation: CASSPRDGSDTQYF.

The genes are TRBV14 and TRBJ2-1; TRBD1 agrees at 10 bases. The CDR3 covers 15 residues. V dropped 0 bases and J dropped 12; count of bases not matched to a gene: 8. Germline V gives CDR1 SGHDN, CDR2 FVKESK. The CDR3 bases are TGTGCCAGCAGCCAAGATAGGGACAGGGGAACGGGGCAGTTCTTC. Translating it yields CASSQDRDRGTGQFF. Filled out from reference TRBV14 and TRBJ2-1, the complete variable domain reads EAGVTQFPSHSVIEKGQTVTLRCDPISGHDNLYWYRRVMGKEIKFLLHFVKESKQDESGMPNNRFLAERTGGTYSTLKVQPAELEDSGVYFCASSQDRDRGTGQFFGPGTRLTVL.

The rearrangement uses TRBV7-9 and TRBJ1-6, with D possibly matching TRBD1 (5 bases). The V end was cut by 5 bases, the J end by 5 bases, with 22 bases between. CDR1 and CDR2 (germline): SEHNR, FQNEAQ (reference sequence). The CDR3 is 18 residues long. The CDR3 DNA is TGTGCCAGCAGCCCCGGGCAGGGACTTTCTCGGAATAATTCACCCCTCCACTTT. Its protein product is CASSPGQGLSRNNSPLHF.

The genes are TRBV27 and TRBJ2-1; 8 bases fit TRBD2. The CDR3 spans 15 residues. Trimming at V came to 2 bases and at J to 6 bases, leaving 6 bases not matched to a gene. Germline CDR1 MNHEY, CDR2 SMNVEV (reference sequence). CDR3 sequence reads: CASSLRGGPFNEQFF. The CDR3 DNA reads as TGTGCCAGCAGTTTACGCGGGGGGCCCTTCAATGAGCAGTTCTTC.

This chain uses TRBV5-1 with TRBJ2-3; TRBD2 is a possible D gene (5 bases). This CDR3 has 14 amino acids. Germline V gene lookup returns CDR1 SGHRS and CDR2 YFSETQ. The V gene lost 1 base and the J gene lost 6 bases, with 12 bases spanning the gap. The CDR3 sequence is CASSLSGTSDTQYF. Here the CDR3 DNA reads TGCGCCAGCAGCTTGTCTGGCACTAGTGATACGCAGTATTTT.

In DNA form, the CDR3 reads TGTGCCAGCAGCTTAGGGTTAGGGTCCATACTTTACAATGAGCAGTTCTTC. This gives the protein CASSLGLGSILYNEQFF. The J gene is TRBJ2-1, the V gene TRBV7-8; D is unresolved. The length of the CDR3 is 17 residues. V dropped 1 base and J dropped 4 bases, with 17 bases sitting between them. CDR1 is SGHVS and CDR2 is FQNEAQ in the germline V gene.

This chain joins TRBV18 and TRBJ2-3; possibly TRBD2 for D (5 bases). This CDR3 is 15 amino acids long. Germline V lookup: CDR1 KGHSH, CDR2 LQKENI. V lost 6 bases to trimming and J lost 0 bases, with 13 bases between them. CDR3 bases: TGTGCCAGCTCTCCTATACTAGATAGCACAGATACGCAGTATTTT. Amino acid sequence: CASSPILDSTDTQYF.

This clone was seen once. The chain uses TRBV30 and TRBJ2-3, with 13 bases matching TRBD2. With V trimmed by 0 bases and J by 2 bases, 2 bases remained unmatched. The CDR3 length is 16 residues. Germline V CDR1 and CDR2: GTSNPN, SVGIG (reference sequence). The CDR3 DNA reads as TGTGCCTGGAGTGTACTAGCGGGAGGGTTCACAGATACGCAGTATTTT. This codes for CAWSVLAGGFTDTQYF.

This clone showed up just a few times. The gene calls are TRBV30 and TRBJ1-1; 9 bases are a match to TRBD1. Germline V gene sequence: CDR1 GTSNPN, CDR2 SVGIG (reference sequence). With 5 bases clipped from V and 4 bases from J, the junction kept 2 bases outside the gene matches. This CDR3 is built from 12 residues. The CDR3 sequence: CAWGTGITEAFF. The CDR3 DNA sequence: TGTGCCTGGGGGACAGGGATCACTGAAGCTTTCTTT. Complete variable domain (other parts from reference TRBV30 and TRBJ1-1): SQTIHQWPATLVQPVGSPLSLECTVEGTSNPNLYWYRQAAGRGLQLLFYSVGIGQISSEVPQNLSASRPQDRQFILSSKKLLLSDSGFYLCAWGTGITEAFFGQGTRLTVV.

The CDR3 DNA sequence: TGCGCCAGCAGTGAGTCTCCCAGGGCCGGAGAGACCCAGTACTTC. Protein product: CASSESPRAGETQYF. The chain is built from TRBV10-1 and TRBJ2-5, with D tentatively TRBD1 (5 bases). The ends were cut back, 0 bases at V and 4 bases at J, with 12 bases in the middle. There are 15 residues in the CDR3. The germline CDR1 and CDR2 sequences are WNHNN and SYGVQD (reference sequence).

This clone was seen just once. The chain links TRBV7-2 to TRBJ2-5, with 12 bases fitting TRBD1. CDR3 length equals 17 residues. Losses at the gene ends were 6 bases for V and 12 bases for J; bases not matched to a gene: 20. In germline, CDR1 is SGHTA, CDR2 FQGNSA. The CDR3 bases are TGTGCCAGCAGTTCCTTGGGACAGGGGGCTCGGGAGGGTCCTAAGTACTTC. As protein: CASSSLGQGAREGPKYF. The full variable domain, with the rest looked up from reference TRBV7-2 and TRBJ2-5, is GAGVSQSPSNKVTEKGKDVELRCDPISGHTALYWYRQSLGQGLEFLIYFQGNSAPDKSGLPSDRFSAERTGGSVSTLTIQRTQQEDSAVYLCASSSLGQGAREGPKYFGPGTRLLVL.

The chain carries TRBV18 and TRBJ2-6, with 8 bases aligning to TRBD2. V lost 1 base, J lost 0 bases, and 5 bases stayed unmatched. Germline V gene lookup returns CDR1 KGHSH and CDR2 LQKENI. The CDR3 length is 18 residues. The CDR3 bases are TGTGCCAGCTCACCACAAACACTAGCGGTCTCTGGGGCCAACGTCCTGACTTTC. Its translation: CASSPQTLAVSGANVLTF.

The chain recombines TRBV27 with TRBJ2-2; 7 nucleotides align to TRBD1. Trimming at V came to 1 base and at J to 6 bases, leaving 5 bases not matched to a gene. This CDR3 spans 15 amino acids. Germline values: CDR1 MNHEY, CDR2 SMNVEV (reference sequence). The DNA for the CDR3 is TGTGCCAGCAGTTTATGGGACAGTGTTCCCGGGGAGCTGTTTTTT. Its protein product is CASSLWDSVPGELFF.

The chain recombines TRBV5-4 with TRBJ2-7; a possible D gene is TRBD1 (6 bases). Trimming pared 2 bases from V and 3 bases from J, leaving 18 bases between. CDR1 and CDR2 from the germline V gene are SGHNT and YYREEE (reference sequence). The CDR3 extends over 16 amino acids. The DNA of the CDR3 is TGTGCCAGCAGCTTATTGGTCACAGGGCCAATCTACGAGCAGTACTTC. It yields the protein CASSLLVTGPIYEQYF.

This CDR3 is CASREIEKVWELFF. The CDR3 DNA is TGCGCCAGCAGAGAGATCGAGAAGGTCTGGGAGCTGTTTTTT. The chain has TRBV10-1 and TRBJ2-2; D uncertain. V shed 6 bases and J shed 9 bases, with 17 bases lying between them. The length of the CDR3 is 14 residues. From germline, CDR1 is WNHNN and CDR2 SYGVQD (reference sequence).

The rearrangement links TRBV5-4 to TRBJ2-1, with D tentatively TRBD1 (5 bases). Per the germline V gene, CDR1 is SGHNT and CDR2 is YYREEE (reference sequence). Deletions cut 0 bases from V and 0 bases from J, with 13 bases between. CDR3 size: 17 residues. CDR3 sequence (DNA): TGTGCCAGCAGCTTGGCCAGGGCGTCGAGCTCCTACAATGAGCAGTTCTTC. Its protein product is CASSLARASSSYNEQFF.

The gene calls are TRBV9 and TRBJ1-2; no clear D gene. This CDR3 region has 16 residues. Germline assignment: CDR1 SGDLS and CDR2 YYNGEE. V lost 6 bases to trimming and J lost 8 bases, with 26 bases between them. The CDR3 region has the DNA TGTGCCAGCACCCCACGGGATGGGCAGCCGCGGCTGGGCTACACCTTC. Its protein product is CASTPRDGQPRLGYTF.

The gene calls are TRBV7-6 and TRBJ2-1; D may match TRBD1 or TRBD2 (5 bases each). Germline lookup yields CDR1 SGHVS and CDR2 FNYEAQ. The CDR3 consists of 18 residues. Trimming shortened V by 4 bases and J by 2 bases, and 21 bases separated the two germline ends. As DNA, the CDR3 is TGTGCCAGCAGCTCGAGGGGACCTTCTTCCAGCCCCTACAATGAGCAGTTCTTC. It is translated as CASSSRGPSSSPYNEQFF.

Judged by abundance, this clone is medium-sized. The V call is TRBV10-3, the J call TRBJ2-1, with D hard to call. This CDR3 spans 11 amino acids. V lost 5 bases to trimming and J lost 5 bases, with 4 bases between them. CDR1 and CDR2 (germline): ENHRY, SYGVKD. The CDR3 sequence: CAISQNNEQFF. In DNA form, the CDR3 reads TGTGCCATCAGTCAGAACAATGAGCAGTTCTTC.